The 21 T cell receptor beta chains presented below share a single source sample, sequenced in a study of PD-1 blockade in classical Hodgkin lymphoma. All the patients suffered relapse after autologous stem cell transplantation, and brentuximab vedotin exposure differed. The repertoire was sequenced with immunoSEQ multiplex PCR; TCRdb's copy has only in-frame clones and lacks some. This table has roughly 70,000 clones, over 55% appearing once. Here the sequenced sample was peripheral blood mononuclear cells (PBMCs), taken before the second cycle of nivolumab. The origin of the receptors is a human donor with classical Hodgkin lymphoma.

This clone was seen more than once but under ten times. DNA of the CDR3: TGTGCCAGCAGCTTACAGGGAAACATTCAGTACTTC. The encoded protein is CASSLQGNIQYF. The rearrangement joins TRBV5-4 to TRBJ2-4, with D tentatively TRBD1 (6 bases). CDR1 and CDR2 (germline): SGHNT, YYREEE (reference sequence). The length of the CDR3 is 12 residues. Trimming took off 2 bases at V and 6 bases at J, with 6 bases between the two ends.

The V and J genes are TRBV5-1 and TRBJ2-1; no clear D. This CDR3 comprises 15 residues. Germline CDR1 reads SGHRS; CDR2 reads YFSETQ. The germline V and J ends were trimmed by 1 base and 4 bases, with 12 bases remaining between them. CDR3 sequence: CASSLYSTGYNEQFF. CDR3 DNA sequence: TGCGCCAGCAGCTTGTACTCGACCGGGTACAATGAGCAGTTCTTC.

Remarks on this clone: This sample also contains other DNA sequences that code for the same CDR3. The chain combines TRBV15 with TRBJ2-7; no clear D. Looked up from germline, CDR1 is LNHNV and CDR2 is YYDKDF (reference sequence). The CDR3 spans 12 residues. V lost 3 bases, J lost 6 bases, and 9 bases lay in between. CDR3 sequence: CATSRDTAEQYF. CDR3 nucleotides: TGTGCCACCAGCAGGGATACCGCCGAGCAGTACTTC.

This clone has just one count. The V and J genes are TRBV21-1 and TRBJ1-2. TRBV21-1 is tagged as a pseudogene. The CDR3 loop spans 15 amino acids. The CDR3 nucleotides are TGTGCCAGCTGCCACGTCGAGGGGCGAAACTATGGCTACACCTTC. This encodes CASCHVEGRNYGYTF.

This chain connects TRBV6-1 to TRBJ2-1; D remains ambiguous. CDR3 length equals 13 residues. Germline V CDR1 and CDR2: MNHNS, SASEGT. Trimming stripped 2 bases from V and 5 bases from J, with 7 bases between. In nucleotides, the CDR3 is TGTGCCAGCAGTGAAATCGGGCACAATGAGCAGTTCTTC. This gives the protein CASSEIGHNEQFF.

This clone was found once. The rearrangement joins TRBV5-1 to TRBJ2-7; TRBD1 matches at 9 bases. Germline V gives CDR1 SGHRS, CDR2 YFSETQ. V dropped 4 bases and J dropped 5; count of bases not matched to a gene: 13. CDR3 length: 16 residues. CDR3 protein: CASSPEGDRVFNEQYF. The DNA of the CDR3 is TGCGCCAGCAGCCCCGAGGGGGACAGGGTGTTCAACGAGCAGTACTTC.

CDR3 protein: CASSPRTATDTQYF. CDR3 nucleotides: TGTGCCAGCAGCCCACGGACTGCCACAGATACGCAGTATTTT. This chain connects TRBV9 to TRBJ2-3; possibly TRBD2 for D (5 bases). V lost 4 bases, J lost 2 bases, and 11 bases lay in between. Germline V gives CDR1 SGDLS, CDR2 YYNGEE. There are 14 residues in the CDR3.

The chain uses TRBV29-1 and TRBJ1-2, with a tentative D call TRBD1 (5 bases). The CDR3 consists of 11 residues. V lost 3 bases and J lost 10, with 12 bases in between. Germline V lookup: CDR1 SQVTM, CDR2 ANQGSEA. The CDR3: CSVDVGAPYTF. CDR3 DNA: TGCAGCGTTGATGTAGGGGCCCCCTACACCTTC. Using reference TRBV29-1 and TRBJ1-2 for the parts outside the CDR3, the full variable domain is SAVISQKPSRDICQRGTSLTIQCQVDSQVTMMFWYRQQPGQSLTLIATANQGSEATYESGFVIDKFPISRPNLTFSTLTVSNMSPEDSSIYLCSVDVGAPYTFGSGTRLTVV.

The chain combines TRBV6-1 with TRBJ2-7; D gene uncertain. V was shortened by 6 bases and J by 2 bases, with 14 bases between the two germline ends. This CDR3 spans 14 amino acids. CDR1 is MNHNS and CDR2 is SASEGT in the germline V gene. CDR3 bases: TGTGCCAGCAGGAACCGGGCCGCCACCTACGAGCAGTACTTC. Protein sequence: CASRNRAATYEQYF.

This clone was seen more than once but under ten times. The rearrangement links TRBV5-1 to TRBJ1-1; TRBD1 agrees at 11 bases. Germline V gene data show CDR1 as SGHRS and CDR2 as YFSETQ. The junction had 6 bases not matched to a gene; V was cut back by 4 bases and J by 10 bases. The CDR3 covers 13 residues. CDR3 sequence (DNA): TGCGCCAGCAGCCCAGGACAGGGGGCCACAGCTTTCTTT. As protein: CASSPGQGATAFF.

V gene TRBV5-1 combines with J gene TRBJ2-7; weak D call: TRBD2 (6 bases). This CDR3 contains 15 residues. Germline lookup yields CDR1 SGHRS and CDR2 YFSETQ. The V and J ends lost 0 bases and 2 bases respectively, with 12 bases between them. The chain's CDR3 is CASSLETGGPYEQYF. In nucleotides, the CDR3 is TGCGCCAGCAGCTTGGAAACCGGGGGTCCCTACGAGCAGTACTTC.

CDR3 loop: CASSARVQGYTF. Here the CDR3 DNA reads TGTGCCAGCAGCGCCAGGGTACAGGGCTACACCTTC. The rearrangement uses TRBV5-3 and TRBJ1-2; D may be TRBD1 (5 bases). TRBV5-3 is placed among ORFs of uncertain function. The CDR3 has 12 amino acids. V lost 8 bases to trimming and J lost 8 bases, with 16 bases between them.

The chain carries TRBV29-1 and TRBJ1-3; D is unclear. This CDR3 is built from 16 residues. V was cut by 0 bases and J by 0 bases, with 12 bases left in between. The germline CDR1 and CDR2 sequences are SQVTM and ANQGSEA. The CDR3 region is CSVEEGKERSGNTIYF. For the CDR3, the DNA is TGCAGCGTTGAAGAAGGAAAAGAACGCTCTGGAAACACCATATATTTT.

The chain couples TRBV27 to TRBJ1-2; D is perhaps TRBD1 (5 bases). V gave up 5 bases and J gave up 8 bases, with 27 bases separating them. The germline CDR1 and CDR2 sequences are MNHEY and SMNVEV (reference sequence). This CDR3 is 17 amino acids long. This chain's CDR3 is CASSPITTRPSDRGYTF. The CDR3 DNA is TGTGCCAGCAGTCCAATAACCACCCGGCCGAGCGACAGAGGCTACACCTTC.

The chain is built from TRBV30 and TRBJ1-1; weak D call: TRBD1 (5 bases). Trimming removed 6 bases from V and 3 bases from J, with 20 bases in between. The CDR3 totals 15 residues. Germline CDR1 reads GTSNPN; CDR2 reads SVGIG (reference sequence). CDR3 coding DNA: TGTGCCTGCATCCCCCCGGAGGGGATCCACACTGAAGCTTTCTTT. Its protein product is CACIPPEGIHTEAFF. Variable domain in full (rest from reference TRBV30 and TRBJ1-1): SQTIHQWPATLVQPVGSPLSLECTVEGTSNPNLYWYRQAAGRGLQLLFYSVGIGQISSEVPQNLSASRPQDRQFILSSKKLLLSDSGFYLCACIPPEGIHTEAFFGQGTRLTVV.

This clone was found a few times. DNA of the CDR3: TGTGCCAGCAGGAAGGACAGGAGTTTCCCCTTGAGTGGCTACGAGCAGTACTTC. It encodes CASRKDRSFPLSGYEQYF. This chain uses TRBV27 with TRBJ2-7; 7 bases align to TRBD1. The germline V gene has CDR1 MNHEY and CDR2 SMNVEV (reference sequence). CDR3 length equals 18 residues. J lost 3 bases, V lost 6 bases, and 20 bases had no gene match.

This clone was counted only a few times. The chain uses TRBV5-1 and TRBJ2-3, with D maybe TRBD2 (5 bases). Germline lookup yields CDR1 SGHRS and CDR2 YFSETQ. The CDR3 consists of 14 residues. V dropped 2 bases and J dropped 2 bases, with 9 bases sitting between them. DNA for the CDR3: TGCGCCAGCAGCTTTGTCGGGATCACAGATACGCAGTATTTT. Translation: CASSFVGITDTQYF.

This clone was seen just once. In DNA form, the CDR3 reads TGCGCCAGCAGCCTGAGTCCCCGCAATGAGCAGTTCTTC. As protein: CASSLSPRNEQFF. The J gene is TRBJ2-1, the V gene TRBV5-1; D not certain. This CDR3 region has 13 residues. Germline V CDR1 and CDR2: SGHRS, YFSETQ. Trimming removed 4 bases at V and 6 bases at J, with 11 bases between.

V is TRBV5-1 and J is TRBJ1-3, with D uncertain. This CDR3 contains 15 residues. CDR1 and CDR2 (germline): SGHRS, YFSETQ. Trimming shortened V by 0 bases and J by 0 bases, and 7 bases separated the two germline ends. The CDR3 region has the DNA TGCGCCAGCAGCTTGGCTGGGTTCTCTGGAAACACCATATATTTT. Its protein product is CASSLAGFSGNTIYF. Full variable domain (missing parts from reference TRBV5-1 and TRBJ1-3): KAGVTQTPRYLIKTRGQQVTLSCSPISGHRSVSWYQQTPGQGLQFLFEYFSETQRNKGNFPGRFSGRQFSNSRSEMNVSTLELGDSALYLCASSLAGFSGNTIYFGEGSWLTVV.

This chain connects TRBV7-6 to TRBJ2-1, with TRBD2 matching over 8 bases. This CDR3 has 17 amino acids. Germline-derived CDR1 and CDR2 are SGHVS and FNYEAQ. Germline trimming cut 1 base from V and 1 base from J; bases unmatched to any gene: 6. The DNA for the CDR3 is TGTGCCAGCAGCTTAGGAGCGGGAGCGCGTTCCTACAATGAGCAGTTCTTC. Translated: CASSLGAGARSYNEQFF.

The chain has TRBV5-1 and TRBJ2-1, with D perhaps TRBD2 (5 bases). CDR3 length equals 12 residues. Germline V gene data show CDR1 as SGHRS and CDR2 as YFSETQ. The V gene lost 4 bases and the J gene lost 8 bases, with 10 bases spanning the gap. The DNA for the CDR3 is TGCGCCAGCAGCCGGGGTGGGGATGAGCAGTTCTTC. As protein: CASSRGGDEQFF.